This T cell receptor beta chain was retrieved from a study of cytomegalovirus exposure and HLA in healthy donors. Study results and limitations: Later on, a genetic analysis was performed. It linked a missense variant in DCLRE1C with V- and J-gene trimming of TCR beta.

This CDR3 is 13 amino acids long. V lost 1 base, J lost 1 base, and 4 bases lay in between. Germline assignment: CDR1 MNHNS and CDR2 SASEGT. Vbeta (60) and Jbeta (13) primers were used in the PCR. The protocol was immunoSEQ multiplex PCR, while the TCRdb copy is restricted to in-frame clones and leaves out a portion. The sample has around 120,000 clones. A note on this clone: Its antigen is not identified.

The sample was PBMCs. This chain links TRBV6-1 with TRBJ2-5; no firm D call. This clonotype was obtained from a man between 45 and 60 years old in good health and CMV-seronegative. CDR3 bases: TGTGCCAGCAGTGAAGTCAGCCAAGAGACCCAGTACTTC. Translating gives CASSEVSQETQYF.